The next 28 T cell receptor beta chains were all read from a single sample in a study of blood T cells in healthy people across ages (dated by TCRdb to the mid-2010s). Libraries came from 5' RACE. The listed sequencing device is Illumina HiSeq 2500. A second PCR of roughly 6 to 11 cycles was run with a J-beta primer mix and a sample-barcoded 5' primer. TCRdb trimmed public reads at Q25 via fastp, called clones via MiXCR and kept in-frame beta chains. Every CDR3 protein is listed once, alongside the most common genes and DNA of its rows. This sample lists roughly 550,000 distinct CDR3 sequences; 24% were detected once. Approximately 10% of the sample is in the top ten clones. In addition, the sample was reused for a study of T cells of mothers and their children.

The sample taken for sequencing was blood. The origin of the receptors is a boy aged 5-17 years in good health.

The V gene is TRBV3-1, the J gene TRBJ2-7; 11 positions agree with TRBD2. TRBJ2-1 matches the DNA end more closely, so the J call is doubtful. CDR1 is LGHDT and CDR2 is YNNKEL in the germline V gene (reference sequence). The CDR3 loop spans 17 amino acids. In DNA, the CDR3 is TGTGCCAGCAGCCAGGACCCGGGACTAGCGGCTGCCAATGAGCAGTTCTTC. This codes for CASSQDPGLAAANEQFF.

The chain employs TRBV5-6 and TRBJ2-1; possible D gene TRBD1, 6 bases. The closer fit of TRBJ2-5 to the DNA end suggests the J call may be wrong. Germline CDR1 reads SGHDT; CDR2 reads YYEEEE. This CDR3 comprises 15 residues. The CDR3 spells CASSLPRDMKGTQYF. In DNA, the CDR3 is TGTGCCAGCAGCTTGCCCCGGGACATGAAAGGGACCCAGTACTTC.

The chain combines TRBV7-9 with TRBJ2-5; the D is unclear. The J call may be mistaken, given a closer DNA end match to TRBJ2-1. Germline V gives CDR1 SEHNR, CDR2 FQNEAQ (reference sequence). CDR3 length: 15 residues. CDR3 in amino acids: CASSPPGSAYNEQFF. CDR3 sequence (DNA): TGTGCCAGCAGCCCCCCGGGCAGCGCTTACAATGAGCAGTTCTTC.

This clonotype was counted a few times. This chain uses TRBV4-1 with TRBJ2-6, with D uncertain. Germline lookup yields CDR1 MGHRA and CDR2 YSYEKL. The CDR3 spans 16 residues. V was clipped by 5 bases and J by 0 bases, with 11 bases between them. The CDR3 region is CASSVWGTSGANVLTF. CDR3 nucleotide sequence: TGCGCCAGCAGCGTGTGGGGAACCTCTGGGGCCAACGTCCTGACTTTC.

J is TRBJ1-2 and V is TRBV15; 8 bases align to TRBD1. The V gene's germline CDR1 is LNHNV and CDR2 YYDKDF (reference sequence). V dropped 1 base and J dropped 4; count of bases not matched to a gene: 5. CDR3 length: 15 amino acids. The CDR3 is CATSRGQGIVYGYTF. CDR3 in DNA: TGTGCCACCAGCAGAGGACAGGGGATAGTCTATGGCTACACCTTC.

There are a few counts of this clonotype. The V gene is TRBV11-2, the J gene TRBJ2-5, with 8 bases that match TRBD1. Germline V gene sequence: CDR1 SGHAT, CDR2 FQNNGV. CDR3 size: 16 residues. V shed 4 bases, J shed 3 bases, and the junction held 10 bases outside the gene matches. CDR3 in amino acids: CASSSLSRTGKETQYF. The CDR3, as DNA: TGTGCCAGCAGCTCACTTAGCCGGACAGGGAAAGAGACCCAGTACTTC.

This chain links TRBV15 with TRBJ2-1; D tentatively fits TRBD1 or TRBD2 (5 bases each). The V gene lost 0 bases and the J gene lost 5 bases, with 14 bases spanning the gap. The CDR3 sequence is 16 residues long. Germline V CDR1 and CDR2: LNHNV, YYDKDF (reference sequence). The CDR3 DNA reads TGTGCCACCAGCAGAGAATCAGGGAAGAGGGACAATGAGCAGTTCTTC. It codes for CATSRESGKRDNEQFF. Complete variable domain (other parts from reference TRBV15 and TRBJ2-1): DAMVIQNPRYQVTQFGKPVTLSCSQTLNHNVMYWYQQKSSQAPKLLFHYYDKDFNNEADTPDNFQSRRPNTSFCFLDIRSPGLGDTAMYLCATSRESGKRDNEQFFGPGTRLTVL.

This sequence joins TRBV7-2 and TRBJ2-1; TRBD2 might be the D (5 bases). Trimming stripped 1 base from V and 2 bases from J, with 9 bases between. From germline, CDR1 is SGHTA and CDR2 FQGNSA. The CDR3 runs 15 residues. The CDR3 DNA reads as TGTGCCAGCAGCTTAGGAGGGCGGCCCTACAATGAGCAGTTCTTC. Translated, it gives CASSLGGRPYNEQFF.

The genes are TRBV28 and TRBJ2-7, with 9 positions matching TRBD2. The DNA end favors TRBJ2-5, so the J call may be wrong. In germline, CDR1 is MDHEN, CDR2 SYDVKM. The CDR3 is 19 residues long. CDR3 sequence (DNA): TGTGCCAGCAGTTTCCCCATCGTAGCGGGAGAAGAGGTGAAAGAGACCCAGTACTTC. Translated: CASSFPIVAGEEVKETQYF.

V is TRBV27 and J is TRBJ2-3, with D possibly being TRBD1 or TRBD2 (5 bases each). The V gene lost 1 base and the J gene lost 4 bases, with 12 bases spanning the gap. CDR1 and CDR2 from the germline V gene are MNHEY and SMNVEV (reference sequence). This CDR3 has 15 amino acids. The CDR3 reads CASSLWAGSADTQYF. DNA for the CDR3: TGTGCCAGCAGTTTATGGGCAGGGAGTGCAGATACGCAGTATTTT.

This chain uses TRBV6-1 with TRBJ1-2; D uncertain. Germline assignment: CDR1 MNHNS and CDR2 SASEGT. Trimming cost V 0 bases and J 7 bases, with 15 bases left between them. This CDR3 is built from 15 residues. The CDR3 coding sequence is TGTGCCAGCAGTGAAGCGCGGCGGGGTATGTTTGGCTACACCTTC. Protein: CASSEARRGMFGYTF.

This clonotype was found a few times. The chain recombines TRBV4-3 with TRBJ2-1; 8 bases map to TRBD2. V shed 0 bases, J shed 4 bases, and the junction held 5 bases outside the gene matches. This CDR3 spans 16 amino acids. Germline CDR1 LGHNA, CDR2 YSLEER. CDR3: CASSQDLGLAYNEQFF. Written as DNA, the CDR3 is TGCGCCAGCAGCCAAGATCTCGGACTAGCATACAATGAGCAGTTCTTC.

CDR3 DNA: TGTGCCAGCCTGGGACTAGCGGGAGGGTGGGGCTCCCAAGAGACCCAGTACTTC. Encoded protein: CASLGLAGGWGSQETQYF. This rearrangement joins TRBV7-2 to TRBJ2-5; 16 bases agree with TRBD2. V was pared by 8 bases and J by 1 base, with 10 bases of the junction left unmatched. The CDR3 consists of 18 residues. Germline V lookup: CDR1 SGHTA, CDR2 FQGNSA. The full variable domain, completed using reference TRBV7-2 and TRBJ2-5, is GAGVSQSPSNKVTEKGKDVELRCDPISGHTALYWYRQSLGQGLEFLIYFQGNSAPDKSGLPSDRFSAERTGGSVSTLTIQRTQQEDSAVYLCASLGLAGGWGSQETQYFGPGTRLLVL.

In DNA form, the CDR3 reads TGTGCCACCAGTGCTCTGACGGGAGGGGGGTCCTACAATGAGCAGTTCTTC. Protein product: CATSALTGGGSYNEQFF. This chain connects TRBV24-1 to TRBJ2-1, with TRBD2 matching 8 bases. J lost 1 base, V lost 5 bases, and 9 bases had no gene match. Germline V lookup: CDR1 KGHDR, CDR2 SFDVKD. This CDR3 is built from 17 residues.

There are many counts of this clonotype. This chain connects TRBV29-1 to TRBJ2-5; maybe TRBD2 (5 bases). From germline, CDR1 is SQVTM and CDR2 ANQGSEA. The CDR3 runs 12 residues. V was trimmed by 5 bases and J by 2 bases, leaving 9 bases between them. The CDR3 DNA follows: TGCAGCGTTCTAGCTGCGCAAGAGACCCAGTACTTC. Protein: CSVLAAQETQYF.

V usage is TRBV6-2 or TRBV6-3 and J usage is TRBJ2-1; D unresolved. The CDR3 is made up of 13 amino acids. Germline assignment: CDR1 MNHEY and CDR2 SVGEGT. Between the trimmed V and J ends, which lost 8 bases and 0 bases, there was a span of 8 bases. CDR3 protein: CASGQVSYNEQFF. The DNA of the CDR3 is TGTGCCAGCGGGCAGGTCTCCTACAATGAGCAGTTCTTC.

This clonotype was observed a handful of times. The rearrangement links TRBV28 to TRBJ2-7; D could derive from TRBD1 or TRBD2 (5 bases each). CDR1 and CDR2 (germline): MDHEN, SYDVKM. CDR3 length: 15 amino acids. Trimming took 3 bases from V and 7 from J, leaving 19 bases between them. The CDR3 DNA reads as TGTGCCAGCAGTTTTGGAGGCAGGGCGCTCCAAGAGCAGTACTTC. Translating gives CASSFGGRALQEQYF.

The rearrangement uses TRBV12-3 or TRBV12-4 and TRBJ2-5; 10 positions match TRBD1. V trimming: 5 bases; J trimming: 4 bases; junction bases outside the gene matches: 7. The CDR3 has 15 residues. Here the CDR3 DNA reads TGTGCCAGCAGTCAGGGGACAGGGGCGAGAGAGACCCAGTACTTC. Translated: CASSQGTGARETQYF.

This sequence joins TRBV5-1 and TRBJ2-7; D unclear. CDR1 SGHRS and CDR2 YFSETQ come from the germline V gene. This CDR3 is 13 amino acids long. The V end was cut by 0 bases, the J end by 2 bases, with 6 bases between. CDR3 DNA sequence: TGCGCCAGCAGCTTGGGGGAACCCTACGAGCAGTACTTC. Protein sequence: CASSLGEPYEQYF.

This chain links TRBV27 with TRBJ2-1; TRBD2 aligns across 11 bases. The germline V gene has CDR1 MNHEY and CDR2 SMNVEV (reference sequence). The trim removed 6 bases at V and 2 bases at J, leaving 3 bases unmatched. There are 15 residues in the CDR3. The CDR3 here is CASSNSGRAYNEQFF. As DNA, the CDR3 is TGTGCCAGCAGCAATAGCGGGAGGGCCTACAATGAGCAGTTCTTC.

This sequence joins TRBV7-9 and TRBJ2-7; 11 nucleotides line up with TRBD1. CDR1 and CDR2 from the germline V gene are SEHNR and FQNEAQ (reference sequence). With V trimmed by 5 bases and J by 5 bases, 11 bases remained unmatched. The CDR3 sequence is 16 residues long. The CDR3 DNA reads as TGTGCCAGCAGCAAGGACAGGGGGCATAACAACCACGAGCAGTACTTC. This sequence encodes CASSKDRGHNNHEQYF.

V and J are TRBV7-8 and TRBJ2-3; D remains unclear. V lost 5 bases and J 6 bases, leaving 15 bases between the germline ends. The germline CDR1 and CDR2 sequences are SGHVS and FQNEAQ. The CDR3 totals 14 residues. This CDR3 is CASSLRRVSDTQYF. The CDR3 nucleotides are TGTGCCAGCAGCCTTCGTAGGGTATCGGATACGCAGTATTTT.

This clonotype has a handful of counts. The chain employs TRBV29-1 and TRBJ1-4; no clear D gene. Germline values: CDR1 SQVTM, CDR2 ANQGSEA. The CDR3 totals 13 residues. Trimming cost V 7 bases and J 2 bases, with 11 bases left between them. Here the CDR3 reads CSACTWTNEKLFF. CDR3 nucleotides: TGCAGCGCCTGTACGTGGACTAATGAAAAACTGTTTTTT.

This clonotype was seen a few times. This chain uses TRBV9 with TRBJ1-2; 7 nucleotides line up with TRBD1. Germline CDR1 is SGDLS and CDR2 is YYNGEE. V was clipped by 4 bases and J by 5 bases; unmatched bases: 8. The CDR3 extends over 14 amino acids. The CDR3 DNA reads as TGTGCCAGCAGCACCGGGACAGAAGGGTATGGCTACACCTTC. Translation gives CASSTGTEGYGYTF.

The count of this clonotype is one. The chain recombines TRBV29-1 with TRBJ1-1; a weak D match, TRBD1 (5 bases). Trimming removed 6 bases from V and 5 bases from J, with 22 bases in between. This CDR3 comprises 15 residues. CDR1 is SQVTM, CDR2 ANQGSEA, per germline. The CDR3 spells CSVGRGRGGWTEAFF. The CDR3 DNA reads as TGCAGCGTAGGGAGGGGTAGGGGAGGTTGGACTGAAGCTTTCTTT. Combining the CDR3 with reference TRBV29-1 and TRBJ1-1 gives the whole variable domain SAVISQKPSRDICQRGTSLTIQCQVDSQVTMMFWYRQQPGQSLTLIATANQGSEATYESGFVIDKFPISRPNLTFSTLTVSNMSPEDSSIYLCSVGRGRGGWTEAFFGQGTRLTVV.

The table lists this clonotype with a few counts. The chain couples TRBV7-9 to TRBJ2-7; 9 bases fit TRBD2. The germline V gene encodes CDR1 SEHNR and CDR2 FQNEAQ (reference sequence). CDR3 length: 16 residues. The trim removed 4 bases at V and 1 base at J, leaving 8 bases unmatched. CDR3 protein: CASSSSGTSLSYEQYF. The CDR3 coding sequence is TGTGCCAGCAGCTCGTCCGGGACTAGCCTTTCCTACGAGCAGTACTTC.

This clonotype was observed a few times. The chain couples TRBV7-2 to TRBJ2-1; D not resolved. The CDR3 spans 15 residues. Germline loops: CDR1 SGHTA, CDR2 FQGNSA. V was clipped by 5 bases and J by 4 bases, with 15 bases between them. CDR3 amino acids: CASSPGPSQYNEQFF. Here the CDR3 DNA reads TGTGCCAGCAGCCCCGGGCCGTCCCAATACAATGAGCAGTTCTTC.

V usage is TRBV7-2 and J usage is TRBJ1-2; weak D call: TRBD1 (6 bases). The CDR3 is made up of 16 amino acids. CDR1 is SGHTA and CDR2 is FQGNSA in the germline V gene. Between the trimmed V and J ends, which lost 3 bases and 1 base, there was a span of 15 bases. The CDR3 coding sequence is TGTGCCAGCAGCTTGCGGGGGCGCTCCCATAACTATGGCTACACCTTC. This encodes CASSLRGRSHNYGYTF.